What follows are 29 T cell receptor beta chains derived from one specimen sequenced in a study of identical twins. TCRdb analysed the 5' RACE reads with MiXCR anew, one entry per CDR3 protein. There are approximately 630,000 distinct CDR3 sequences in the sample; roughly 6.6% occur only once, and 1.6% lies in the top ten. These data were also filed under a second study, of yellow fever vaccine responses in identical twins.

The sequenced sample was PBMCs. The receptors come from a woman younger than 35 in good health.

This clonotype was detected many times. The chain recombines TRBV29-1 with TRBJ1-2; the D gene is possibly TRBD1 (5 bases). Germline V lookup: CDR1 SQVTM, CDR2 ANQGSEA. The CDR3 sequence is 12 residues long. Between the trimmed V and J ends, which lost 3 bases and 3 bases, there was a span of 8 bases. Here the CDR3 reads CSVDGGYYGYTF. As DNA, the CDR3 is TGCAGCGTTGACGGGGGGTACTATGGCTACACCTTC.

The V gene is TRBV6-1, the J gene TRBJ1-4, with TRBD1 matching 8 bases. Looked up from germline, CDR1 is MNHNS and CDR2 is SASEGT. The CDR3 is 14 amino acids. V gave up 5 bases and J gave up 10 bases; unmatched junction bases: 9. CDR3 sequence: CASSPLDRGGKLFF. The CDR3 DNA sequence: TGTGCCAGCAGTCCCCTCGACAGGGGTGGAAAACTGTTTTTT.

CDR3 coding DNA: TGCAGCGTTGTAACAGCCGAGCAGTACTTC. Protein product: CSVVTAEQYF. The rearrangement links TRBV29-1 to TRBJ2-7; D remains unclear. Germline V gives CDR1 SQVTM, CDR2 ANQGSEA. The CDR3 is 10 residues long. Trimming took off 4 bases at V and 6 bases at J, with 7 bases between the two ends.

This clonotype has only a few counts. The chain is built from TRBV6-2 or TRBV6-3 and TRBJ2-2, with no clear D. CDR1 MNHEY and CDR2 SVGEGT come from the germline V gene. V was shortened by 2 bases and J by 0 bases, with 13 bases between the two germline ends. The CDR3 covers 17 residues. Written as DNA, the CDR3 is TGTGCCAGCAGTTACCTCGAGGCGCGAGCGAACACCGGGGAGCTGTTTTTT. Protein product: CASSYLEARANTGELFF.

The sample holds many counts of this clonotype. V is TRBV21-1 and J is TRBJ1-6; the table's D call, TRBD1, was not checked against the DNA. TRBV21-1 is classified as a pseudogene. The CDR3 runs to 15 residues. As DNA, the CDR3 is TGTGCCAGCAGCGATGAGGACAGGGGTAATTCACCCCTCCACTTT. Translation: CASSDEDRGNSPLHF.

V usage is TRBV20-1 and J usage is TRBJ2-7; 9 positions match TRBD2. The CDR3 runs 12 residues. The germline CDR1 and CDR2 sequences are DFQATT and SNEGSKA (reference sequence). V shed 5 bases and J 6 bases; nucleotides not matched to a gene: 5. The CDR3 sequence: CSAGGLASEQYF. CDR3 DNA: TGCAGTGCTGGGGGACTAGCTAGCGAGCAGTACTTC.

This clonotype appeared a few times. Mismatch with germline at one junction end may stem from a read error. This chain links TRBV3-1 with TRBJ1-1, with no clear D. The CDR3 has 18 residues. CDR1 and CDR2 (germline): LGHDT, YNNKEL (reference sequence). CDR3 amino acids: CACSQDRGGLNMNTEAFF. The CDR3 DNA reads as TGTGCCTGCAGCCAAGATCGTGGAGGACTGAACATGAACACTGAAGCTTTCTTT.

The chain's CDR3 is CASSVVGEGYTF. CDR3 DNA: TGTGCCAGCAGCGTAGTTGGGGAAGGCTACACCTTC. The chain recombines TRBV9 with TRBJ1-2; D gene ambiguous. CDR3 size: 12 residues. Between the trimmed V and J ends, which lost 0 bases and 8 bases, there was a span of 8 bases. The germline V gene encodes CDR1 SGDLS and CDR2 YYNGEE.

This clonotype appeared many times. CDR3 loop: CASSEGDRGNTEAFF. CDR3 DNA sequence: TGTGCCAGCAGTGAAGGGGACAGGGGGAACACTGAAGCTTTCTTT. The gene calls are TRBV2 and TRBJ1-1; 10 nucleotides match TRBD1. CDR1 is SNHLY, CDR2 FYNNEI, per germline. The ends lost 1 base at V and 1 base at J; junction bases unmatched: 0. The CDR3 contains 15 residues.

This clonotype was seen repeatedly, ten times or more. The V gene is TRBV4-1, the J gene TRBJ1-2; 7 bases agree with TRBD1. Trimming cost V 0 bases and J 8 bases; bases outside gene matches: 9. CDR3 length: 15 residues. Germline V gene sequence: CDR1 MGHRA, CDR2 YSYEKL. CDR3 region: CASSQERTGSMGYTF. The CDR3 bases are TGCGCCAGCAGCCAAGAACGGACAGGCTCTATGGGCTACACCTTC.

This clonotype was seen repeatedly, ten times or more. The V call is TRBV7-9, the J call TRBJ2-3; 8 bases match TRBD2. V was pared by 6 bases and J by 5 bases, with 16 bases of the junction left unmatched. CDR3 length: 17 residues. From germline, CDR1 is SEHNR and CDR2 FQNEAQ (reference sequence). The CDR3 DNA sequence: TGTGCCAGCAGGTTATGGGCCCAGCGGGAGAAGGTAGATACGCAGTATTTT. Translating gives CASRLWAQREKVDTQYF.

This clonotype was detected only a few times. The chain is built from TRBV6-2 or TRBV6-3 and TRBJ2-1, with 7 bases identical to TRBD1. The ends lost 8 bases at V and 0 bases at J; junction bases unmatched: 4. Germline CDR1 MNHEY, CDR2 SVGEGT. The CDR3 consists of 14 residues. For the CDR3, the DNA is TGTGCCAGCGCCCGGGACAGCTCCTACAATGAGCAGTTCTTC. Its translation: CASARDSSYNEQFF.

The V call is TRBV18, the J call TRBJ2-6; D perhaps matches TRBD1 (5 bases). Germline V lookup: CDR1 KGHSH, CDR2 LQKENI. CDR3 length: 19 amino acids. V lost 2 bases and J 1 base, leaving 18 bases between the germline ends. The CDR3 region has the DNA TGTGCCAGCTCACCATTCCCACTCCAACAGGAATCTGGGGCCAACGTCCTGACTTTC. Amino acids: CASSPFPLQQESGANVLTF.

The V and J genes are TRBV7-2 and TRBJ2-7; 10 bases are a match to TRBD2. With 1 base clipped from V and 6 bases from J, the junction kept 3 bases outside the gene matches. The CDR3 runs 14 residues. Germline CDR1 and CDR2: SGHTA and FQGNSA. The CDR3: CASSLVAGGSEQYF. The CDR3 DNA reads as TGTGCCAGCAGCTTAGTAGCGGGAGGAAGCGAGCAGTACTTC.

This clonotype has just a few counts. The chain joins TRBV20-1 to TRBJ2-2; 10 bases align to TRBD2. CDR3 length: 15 amino acids. Germline CDR1 reads DFQATT; CDR2 reads SNEGSKA (reference sequence). V gave up 4 bases and J gave up 1 base; unmatched junction bases: 3. This chain's CDR3 is CSAKPSGRNTGELFF. The CDR3 DNA reads as TGCAGTGCTAAGCCTAGCGGGAGGAACACCGGGGAGCTGTTTTTT.

This clonotype was picked up many times. The chain is built from TRBV20-1 and TRBJ1-2, with 8 bases fitting TRBD1. The germline gives CDR1 DFQATT, CDR2 SNEGSKA (reference sequence). The trim removed 6 bases at V and 3 bases at J, leaving 3 bases unmatched. The CDR3 is 12 amino acids. CDR3 coding DNA: TGCAGTGCAAAGGACAGGGACTATGGCTACACCTTC. Its protein product is CSAKDRDYGYTF.

This clonotype was counted between two and nine times. V usage is TRBV6-5 and J usage is TRBJ2-1; either TRBD1 or TRBD2 may supply D (5 bases each). The V end was cut by 0 bases, the J end by 2 bases, with 11 bases between. CDR1 and CDR2 from the germline V gene are MNHEY and SVGAGI. This CDR3 has 16 amino acids. In DNA, the CDR3 is TGTGCCAGCAGTTACTCGGGCAGGGAGCCCTACAATGAGCAGTTCTTC. Residues: CASSYSGREPYNEQFF.

This clonotype was found a few times. The genes are TRBV10-3 and TRBJ2-3, with D maybe TRBD2 (5 bases). Germline V CDR1 and CDR2: ENHRY, SYGVKD. The CDR3 has 14 amino acids. V was pared by 3 bases and J by 6 bases, with 13 bases between. As DNA, the CDR3 is TGTGCCATCAGTGAACGAGCGGTGCGGGATACGCAGTATTTT. Translation: CAISERAVRDTQYF.

This clonotype was found many times. The chain uses TRBV10-3 and TRBJ2-5, with TRBD1 identical over 9 bases. Germline V gene lookup returns CDR1 ENHRY and CDR2 SYGVKD. The CDR3 runs to 15 residues. V lost 5 bases and J lost 10; bases outside the gene matches: 14. The DNA for the CDR3 is TGTGCCATCAGTCCGGGACAGGGATCTATTACAATCCAGTACTTC. This gives the protein CAISPGQGSITIQYF.

CDR3 sequence reads: CASSEQSAGGYTF. CDR3 bases: TGTGCCAGCAGTGAACAGTCGGCGGGTGGCTACACCTTC. The V call is TRBV6-1, the J call TRBJ1-2; D not resolved. V lost 2 bases and J 7 bases, leaving 11 bases between the germline ends. Germline CDR1 is MNHNS and CDR2 is SASEGT. The CDR3 contains 13 residues.

This clonotype was seen ten or more times. The chain combines TRBV29-1 with TRBJ2-5, with unresolved D. The CDR3 has 18 residues. Trimming took off 5 bases at V and 4 bases at J, with 29 bases between the two ends. Germline-derived CDR1 and CDR2 are SQVTM and ANQGSEA. The CDR3 reads CSVIAAIDSAWGRETQYF. CDR3 sequence (DNA): TGCAGCGTTATTGCCGCTATTGATTCGGCCTGGGGTAGAGAGACCCAGTACTTC.

The chain links TRBV19 to TRBJ2-3, with TRBD1 as a possible D gene (5 bases). Germline loops: CDR1 LNHDA, CDR2 SQIVND (reference sequence). The V end was cut by 3 bases, the J end by 2 bases, with 15 bases between. CDR3 size: 16 residues. The CDR3 is CASSIYGALVTDTQYF. In DNA form, the CDR3 reads TGTGCCAGTAGTATTTATGGGGCTCTTGTCACAGATACGCAGTATTTT.

There are a few counts of this clonotype. This chain joins TRBV12-3 or TRBV12-4 and TRBJ1-1; D uncertain. V lost 4 bases and J lost 0, with 9 bases in between. The CDR3 has 14 amino acids. The chain's CDR3 is CASSWQQLNTEAFF. The CDR3 DNA reads TGTGCCAGCAGTTGGCAGCAGCTGAACACTGAAGCTTTCTTT.

CDR3 DNA: TGTGCCAGCAGTGATGGGCCGAGTTCAGGGATCAACACAGATACGCAGTATTTT. Translation: CASSDGPSSGINTDTQYF. The V and J genes are TRBV2 and TRBJ2-3, with D perhaps matching TRBD1 (5 bases). Germline lookup yields CDR1 SNHLY and CDR2 FYNNEI. The CDR3 runs 18 residues. Trimming took off 3 bases at V and 2 bases at J, with 21 bases between the two ends.

The chain joins TRBV20-1 to TRBJ2-2, with 13 bases that match TRBD2. Trimming cost V 0 bases and J 0 bases; bases outside gene matches: 7. The CDR3 totals 19 residues. The germline gives CDR1 DFQATT, CDR2 SNEGSKA (reference sequence). DNA of the CDR3: TGCAGTGCTAGAGACCGACTAGCGGGGGGAAACTCGAACACCGGGGAGCTGTTTTTT. Protein sequence: CSARDRLAGGNSNTGELFF.

On this clonotype: The junction departs from the called germline gene at one end, perhaps through a read error. This chain's CDR3 is CSVERTSGSGSSVLF. CDR3 DNA sequence: TGCAGCGTTGAAAGGACTAGCGGGAGCGGTTCATCCGTACTCTTC. The genes are TRBV29-1 and TRBJ2-1; 13 nucleotides line up with TRBD2. The CDR3 spans 15 residues. CDR1 and CDR2 from the germline V gene are SQVTM and ANQGSEA.

This clonotype occurred a few times. This rearrangement joins TRBV5-5 to TRBJ1-1, with 9 bases aligning to TRBD1. The junction had 7 bases not matched to a gene; V was cut back by 4 bases and J by 3 bases. In germline, CDR1 is SGHKS, CDR2 YYEKEE (reference sequence). The CDR3 contains 15 residues. Here the CDR3 reads CASSQWDRDYTEAFF. CDR3 DNA sequence: TGTGCCAGCAGCCAATGGGACAGGGATTACACTGAAGCTTTCTTT.

This clonotype was picked up a small number of times. This sequence joins TRBV5-1 and TRBJ1-6; the D is unclear. Germline CDR1 and CDR2: SGHRS and YFSETQ. The ends were cut back, 2 bases at V and 6 bases at J, with 18 bases in the middle. CDR3 length: 17 amino acids. CDR3 in amino acids: CASSLFSPGGSNSPLHF. The CDR3 DNA reads as TGCGCCAGCAGCTTATTTTCCCCTGGTGGTAGTAATTCACCCCTCCACTTT.

In its sample, this clonotype was seen a few times. This sequence joins TRBV5-1 and TRBJ2-7; 8 nucleotides line up with TRBD2. CDR3 length: 14 amino acids. Germline V CDR1 and CDR2: SGHRS, YFSETQ. V was pared by 4 bases and J by 4 bases, with 7 bases of the junction left unmatched. CDR3 region: CASSLSGTRYEQYF. Here the CDR3 DNA reads TGCGCCAGCAGCCTGTCCGGGACTAGGTACGAGCAGTACTTC.